The 14 T cell receptor beta chains in this list originate from one sample, sequenced in a study of technical replicates of blood from a handful of donors. Libraries were prepared by immunoSEQ multiplex PCR; TCRdb keeps only in-frame clonotypes and omits some of them. The sample comprises 75,000 to 95,000 clones, roughly 90% of which are singletons, and 0.41% rests with the top ten. Input material: T cells isolated from PBMCs. The receptors derive from a human donor in good health.

This chain uses TRBV6-5 with TRBJ1-1, with 7 bases identical to TRBD1. Germline CDR1 and CDR2: MNHEY and SVGAGI. With V trimmed by 0 bases and J by 4 bases, 8 bases remained unmatched. The CDR3 extends over 16 amino acids. The CDR3 bases are TGTGCCAGCAGTTACTCGAGGGGGCGAGGTGGCACTGAAGCTTTCTTT. This encodes CASSYSRGRGGTEAFF.

V usage is TRBV6-5 and J usage is TRBJ1-4, with TRBD1 matching over 12 bases. Germline CDR1 MNHEY, CDR2 SVGAGI. Trimming removed 10 bases from V and 7 bases from J; junction bases left unmatched: 4. CDR3 size: 13 residues. The CDR3 loop reads CATGTGGVEKLFF. The DNA of the CDR3 is TGTGCCACCGGGACAGGGGGCGTTGAAAAACTGTTTTTT.

This sequence joins TRBV6-6 and TRBJ1-1; the D is unclear. This CDR3 contains 14 residues. Per the germline V gene, CDR1 is MNHNY and CDR2 is SVGAGI (reference sequence). Trimming took 2 bases from V and 5 from J, leaving 12 bases between them. CDR3 sequence reads: CASSYTGGETEAFF. CDR3 DNA sequence: TGTGCCAGCAGTTACACGGGCGGGGAAACTGAAGCTTTCTTT.

The CDR3, as DNA: TGTGCCAGCAGTTACCTACCTATAGCCAAAAACATTCAGTACTTC. Its protein product is CASSYLPIAKNIQYF. The chain recombines TRBV6-5 with TRBJ2-4; D is ambiguous. V was trimmed by 2 bases and J by 0 bases, leaving 8 bases between them. Germline V gene data show CDR1 as MNHEY and CDR2 as SVGAGI. The CDR3 consists of 15 residues.

The chain is built from TRBV18 and TRBJ1-2; the D gene is possibly TRBD1 (5 bases). The germline V gene has CDR1 KGHSH and CDR2 LQKENI. The ends were cut back, 6 bases at V and 3 bases at J, with 11 bases in the middle. The CDR3 covers 13 residues. CDR3 protein: CASSTGGYYGYTF. Here the CDR3 DNA reads TGTGCCAGCTCCACCGGGGGATACTATGGCTACACCTTC.

CDR3 bases: TGTGCCGCGCGGGCCCTAGGGACAAACAACTACGAGCAGTACTTC. Protein product: CAARALGTNNYEQYF. The chain is built from TRBV28 and TRBJ2-7; weak D call: TRBD1 (6 bases). The germline V gene has CDR1 MDHEN and CDR2 SYDVKM. Trimming removed 11 bases from V and 3 bases from J, with 23 bases in between. The CDR3 length is 15 residues.

This clone was observed a handful of times. Germline and junction disagree at one end, which may indicate a read error. This rearrangement joins TRBV29-1 to TRBJ1-1, with unresolved D. The CDR3 totals 11 residues. Germline assignment: CDR1 SQVTM and CDR2 ANQGSEA. CDR3 region: CSVTVKTEAFF. CDR3 nucleotide sequence: TGCAGCGTTACTGTGAAAACTGAAGCTTTCTTT.

The chain has TRBV11-2 and TRBJ1-5; 8 nucleotides align to TRBD1. Germline assignment: CDR1 SGHAT and CDR2 FQNNGV. With 3 bases clipped from V and 6 bases from J, the junction kept 10 bases outside the gene matches. CDR3 length: 16 amino acids. The CDR3 is CASSFKDDRGSQPQHF. The CDR3 nucleotides are TGTGCCAGCAGCTTCAAGGACGACAGGGGTAGTCAGCCCCAGCATTTT.

The rearrangement joins TRBV9 to TRBJ2-2, with 7 bases that match TRBD1. The ends lost 0 bases at V and 0 bases at J; junction bases unmatched: 2. Per the germline V gene, CDR1 is SGDLS and CDR2 is YYNGEE. CDR3 size: 16 residues. CDR3 coding DNA: TGTGCCAGCAGCGTAGGGGACAGCACGAACACCGGGGAGCTGTTTTTT. This gives the protein CASSVGDSTNTGELFF. The complete variable domain, with remaining parts taken from reference TRBV9 and TRBJ2-2, reads DSGVTQTPKHLITATGQRVTLRCSPRSGDLSVYWYQQSLDQGLQFLIQYYNGEERAKGNILERFSAQQFPDLHSELNLSSLELGDSALYFCASSVGDSTNTGELFFGEGSRLTVL.

J is TRBJ2-5 and V is TRBV4-1; 7 bases map to TRBD1. CDR1 and CDR2 (germline): MGHRA, YSYEKL. The CDR3 length is 13 residues. Unmatched junction bases numbered 2, after V lost 4 bases and J lost 3 bases. Written as DNA, the CDR3 is TGCGCCAGCAGCCCTGGGACAGAAGAGACCCAGTACTTC. Translated, it gives CASSPGTEETQYF.

J is TRBJ2-7 and V is TRBV5-5, with 8 nucleotides matching TRBD1. The V and J ends lost 4 bases and 0 bases, in that order; junction bases with no gene match: 3. This CDR3 contains 14 residues. Germline CDR1 reads SGHKS; CDR2 reads YYEKEE (reference sequence). The CDR3 reads CASSNGQGSYEQYF. In DNA, the CDR3 is TGTGCCAGCAGCAATGGACAGGGCTCCTACGAGCAGTACTTC.

This chain uses TRBV5-1 with TRBJ1-1; D ambiguous. This CDR3 region has 14 residues. Trimming shortened V by 7 bases and J by 0 bases, and 13 bases separated the two germline ends. Germline values: CDR1 SGHRS, CDR2 YFSETQ. The CDR3 bases are TGCGCCAGCGGATTGACGGGGTTGAACACTGAAGCTTTCTTT. It codes for CASGLTGLNTEAFF.

The chain carries TRBV11-2 and TRBJ2-3; 9 bases are shared with TRBD1. CDR1 SGHAT and CDR2 FQNNGV come from the germline V gene. J lost 2 bases, V lost 5 bases, and 5 bases had no gene match. This CDR3 region has 15 residues. CDR3 DNA sequence: TGTGCCAGCAGCCGCCGGGACAGGGTCACAGATACGCAGTATTTT. It specifies CASSRRDRVTDTQYF.

The J gene is TRBJ1-5, the V gene TRBV2, with D hard to call. The CDR3 runs 14 residues. Trimming removed 4 bases at V and 2 bases at J, with 9 bases between. Germline V CDR1 and CDR2: SNHLY, FYNNEI. The CDR3 DNA follows: TGTGCCAGCAGTGCAGGTCTTGGCAATCAGCCCCAGCATTTT. As protein: CASSAGLGNQPQHF.